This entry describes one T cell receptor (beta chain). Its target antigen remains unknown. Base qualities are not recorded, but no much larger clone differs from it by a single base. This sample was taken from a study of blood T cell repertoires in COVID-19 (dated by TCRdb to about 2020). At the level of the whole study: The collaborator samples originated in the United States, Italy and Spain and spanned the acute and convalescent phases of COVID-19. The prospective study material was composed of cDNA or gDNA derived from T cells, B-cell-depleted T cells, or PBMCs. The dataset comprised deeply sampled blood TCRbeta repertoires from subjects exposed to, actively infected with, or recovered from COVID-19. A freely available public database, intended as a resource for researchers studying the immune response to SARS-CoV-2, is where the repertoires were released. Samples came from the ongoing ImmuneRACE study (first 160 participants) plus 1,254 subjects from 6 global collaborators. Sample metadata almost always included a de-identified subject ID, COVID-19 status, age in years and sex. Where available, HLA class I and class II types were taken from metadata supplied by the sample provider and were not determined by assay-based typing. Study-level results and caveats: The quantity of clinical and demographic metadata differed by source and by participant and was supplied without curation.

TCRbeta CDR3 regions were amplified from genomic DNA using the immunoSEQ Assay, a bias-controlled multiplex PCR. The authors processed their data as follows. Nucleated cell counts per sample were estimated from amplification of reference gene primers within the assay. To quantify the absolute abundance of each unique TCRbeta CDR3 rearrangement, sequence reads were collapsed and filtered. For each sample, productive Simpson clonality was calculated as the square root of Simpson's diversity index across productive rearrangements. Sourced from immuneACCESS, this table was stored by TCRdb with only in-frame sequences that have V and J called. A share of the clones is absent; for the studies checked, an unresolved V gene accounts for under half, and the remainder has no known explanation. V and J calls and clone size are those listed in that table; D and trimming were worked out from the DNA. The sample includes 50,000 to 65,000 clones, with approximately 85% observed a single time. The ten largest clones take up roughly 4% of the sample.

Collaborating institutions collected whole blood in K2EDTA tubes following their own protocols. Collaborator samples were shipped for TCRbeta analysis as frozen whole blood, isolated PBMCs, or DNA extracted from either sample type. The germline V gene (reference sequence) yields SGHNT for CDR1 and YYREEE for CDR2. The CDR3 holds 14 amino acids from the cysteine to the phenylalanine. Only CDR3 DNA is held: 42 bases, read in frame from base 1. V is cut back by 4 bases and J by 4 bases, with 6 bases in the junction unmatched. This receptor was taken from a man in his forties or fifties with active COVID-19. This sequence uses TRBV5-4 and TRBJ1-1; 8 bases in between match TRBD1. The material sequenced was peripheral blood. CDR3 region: CASSGVTGGTEAFF. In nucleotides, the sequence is TGTGCCAGCAGCGGGGTCACAGGGGGCACTGAAGCTTTCTTT.